This T cell receptor (beta chain) was sequenced during a study of T cell changes during pregnancy in multiple sclerosis. Generated by immunoSEQ multiplex PCR, the TCRdb table keeps only in-frame clones and is missing some. The table has fewer than 85,000 clones, around nine tenths seen once. This clone is a singleton in its sample. Trimming removed 2 bases at V and 1 base at J, with 8 bases between. The CDR3 length is 14 residues. CDR1 and CDR2 (germline): KGHSH, LQKENI. This TCR came from a female donor with multiple sclerosis, enrolled in a pregnancy study. Source: peripheral blood, taken in the second trimester of pregnancy. The chain has TRBV18 and TRBJ1-1; TRBD1 might be the D (5 bases). The CDR3 coding sequence is TGTGCCAGCTCACCATCCAGGGCGAACACTGAAGCTTTCTTT. It specifies CASSPSRANTEAFF.